The entry below describes one TCR beta chain. The method was immunoSEQ multiplex PCR; TCRdb's version includes in-frame clones alone and lacks a portion of them. The table includes about 210,000 clones, about 87% detected once. The CDR3 is made up of 14 amino acids. The J segment lost 7 bases and the V segment lost 4 bases, leaving 6 bases of the junction unmatched. The germline V gene has CDR1 GTSNPN and CDR2 SVGIG (reference sequence). These data belong to a study of blood T cell repertoires in COVID-19. Study overall: T cells, B-cell-depleted T cells, or PBMCs provided the cDNA or gDNA that served as material.

The sequencing input was peripheral blood. This clonotype was obtained from a man aged 55 to 69 who had recovered from COVID-19. The chain carries TRBV30 and TRBJ1-6, with 8 nucleotides matching TRBD1. CDR3 in amino acids: CAWTINRGNSPLHF. CDR3 DNA sequence: TGTGCCTGGACCATTAACAGGGGGAATTCACCCCTCCACTTT.